This T cell receptor (beta chain) is drawn from a study of naive and memory T cell subsets (TCRdb year 2017). About the investigation overall: The study applied an open-source, UMI-based TCR alpha and beta sequencing pipeline to sorted naive and memory peripheral blood T cell subsets. RNA was DNase-treated and reverse transcribed with TCR constant-region primers, mostly using SuperScript III. The functional CMV T cell responses agreed completely with IgG serology results. Broader findings and caveats from the paper: The repertoire findings for the naive and memory subsets could not be validated against a ground truth, as none was available. RNA-based TCR counts may be influenced by expression changes linked to T cell activation and differentiation. A clonotype was defined as a single alpha or beta chain sequence rather than as a paired alpha/beta receptor. In both CD4 and CD8 cells, the Gini index increased while Shannon and inverse Simpson diversity decreased from naive through CM, EM and EMRA. Following error correction, more than 85% of naive TCR sequences occurred only once, which made naive abundance distributions much steeper than those of memory subsets. The abundance of TCRs followed a power law with an exponent that differed between naive and memory subsets yet stayed consistent across the three individuals.

TCR alpha and beta chain libraries were amplified separately from the second PCR step onward. Donor CMV status was determined by IFNgamma production from CD4+ T cells after overnight stimulation of fresh PBMCs with CMV viral lysate. CD4 T cells were positively selected with Miltenyi beads, followed by positive selection of CD8 T cells from the CD4-negative fraction. Cells stained for CD3, CD4, CD8, CD45RA, CD27 and a live/dead dye were sorted on a BD Aria II into four subsets by CD45RA and CD27. The sorting gate for effector memory cells was CD45RA-CD27-, and the sorting gate for EMRA cells was CD45RA+CD27-. Three healthy volunteers provided blood, and the blood of each volunteer was split into CD4 and CD8 T cells and then into four differentiation subsets. Around 120 ml of peripheral blood was collected from each donor, and PBMC were isolated from the blood using Ficoll-Paque PLUS density-gradient centrifugation. Sorted cells were lysed in RLT buffer, after which RNA was extracted using a Qiagen RNeasy kit and stored at -80 degrees C.

This clonotype was recorded a few times. The specificity of this receptor is unknown. No much larger clone is present one base from it, and per-base qualities are unavailable. Libraries were made using UMI-ligation and nested PCR. The beta constant-region primer consisted of an equimolar mixture of two oligonucleotides that together covered TRBC1 and TRBC2. A single-stranded oligonucleotide carrying the SP2 primer and a 12-nucleotide UMI was ligated to the 3' end of the cDNA by T4 RNA ligase 1. The ligated cDNA went through four rounds of PCR with nested alpha and beta constant-region primers together with the SP2 primer. The ligation reaction was kept at 16 degrees C for 20-24 hours. PCR2 was usually performed as a SYBR Green qPCR and halted at a preset threshold so that over-amplification would not occur. Agencourt AMPure XP magnetic beads were used for all purifications after the first. Libraries were quantified by Qubit and checked on a TapeStation, with a main peak expected near 650 bp. Pooled libraries were sequenced on an Illumina MiSeq with v2 2x251 paired-end kits, typically giving roughly 0.9-2.2 million reads per sample. Each sample was pooled at 3.5 to 5 nM, and about 4.5-8% PhiX was included to help cluster recognition. On the study's bioinformatics: FASTQ reads processed by Demultiplexor were assigned V and J genes by Decombinator through tag matching that tolerated a single base-pair mismatch. Collapsinator relied on UMIs to fix sequencing errors as well as frequency errors caused by PCR heterogeneity. TCRs were translated and CDR3s were extracted from the conserved cysteine to the FGXG phenylalanine by CDR3Translator, with non-productive sequences being flagged. Gini, Shannon entropy and inverse Simpson indices were calculated on repertoires that had been subsampled to equal numbers of UMI-defined TCRs. Clonotype abundance distributions were fitted to a power law by maximum likelihood within the linear range. When run on a single naive CD8 sample, MIGEC and the pipeline yielded similar UMI counts, similar unique TCR numbers and similar clonal distributions. A set of 7,322 CMV-associated CDR3 sequences, compiled from VDJdb and a published dataset, was used to search the repertoires. Starting from the raw public reads, TCRdb applied fastp trimming at Q25, assembled clones with MiXCR and retained in-frame beta chains. Every CDR3 protein is listed once, alongside the most common genes and DNA of its rows. The V and J calls reflect TCRdb's pipeline rather than the authors' work. This sample lists under 40,000 distinct CDR3 sequences; roughly 13% were detected once. The ten largest clonotypes hold 20% to 25% of the sample.

The germline ends are 7 bases apart after V is trimmed by 2 bases and J by 5 bases. Including the terminal cysteine and phenylalanine, the CDR3 comprises 14 residues. Solely the CDR3 DNA is kept, with 42 bases framed from the first base. For CDR1 and CDR2, the germline V gene lists MDHEN and SYDVKM. The chain joins TRBV28 to TRBJ1-6, with the identity of the D gene unclear. The sample was effector memory CD4+ T cells from blood. This specimen's cell subset or site label, per the study, means: effector memory, CD45RA- CD27-. This clonotype was sampled from a human donor in good health. The bases read TGTGCCAGCAGTTTAATTCAGGATAATTCACCCCTCCACTTT. Its protein reads: CASSLIQDNSPLHF.